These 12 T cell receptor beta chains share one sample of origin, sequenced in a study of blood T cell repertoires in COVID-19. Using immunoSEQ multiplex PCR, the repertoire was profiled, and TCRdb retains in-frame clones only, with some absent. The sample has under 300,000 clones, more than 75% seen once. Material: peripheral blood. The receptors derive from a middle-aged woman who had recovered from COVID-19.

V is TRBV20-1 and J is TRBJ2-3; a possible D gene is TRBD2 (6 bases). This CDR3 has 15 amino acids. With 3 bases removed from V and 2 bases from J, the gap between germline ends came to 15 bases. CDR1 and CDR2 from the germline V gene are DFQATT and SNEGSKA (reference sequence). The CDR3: CSASPTEGVTDTQYF. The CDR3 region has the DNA TGCAGTGCTAGTCCCACGGAGGGCGTCACAGATACGCAGTATTTT.

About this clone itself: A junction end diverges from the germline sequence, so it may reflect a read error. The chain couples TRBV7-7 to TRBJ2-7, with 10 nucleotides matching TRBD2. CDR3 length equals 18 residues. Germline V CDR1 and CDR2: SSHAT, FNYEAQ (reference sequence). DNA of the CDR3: TGTGCTAGCAGCCCCGGGGGGGTAGCGGGAGGTGGGTCCTACGAGCAGTACTTC. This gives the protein CASSPGGVAGGGSYEQYF.

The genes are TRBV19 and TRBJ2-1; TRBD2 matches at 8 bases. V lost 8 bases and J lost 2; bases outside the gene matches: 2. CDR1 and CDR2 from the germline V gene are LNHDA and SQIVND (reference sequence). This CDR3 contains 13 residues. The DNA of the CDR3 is TGTGCCAGTCGGGGGGGTGCCTACAATGAGCAGTTCTTC. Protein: CASRGGAYNEQFF.

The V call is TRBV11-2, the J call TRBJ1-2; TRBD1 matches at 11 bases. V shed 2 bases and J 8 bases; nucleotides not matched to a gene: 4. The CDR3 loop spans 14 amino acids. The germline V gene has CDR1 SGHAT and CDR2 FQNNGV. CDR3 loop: CASSLRTGGRGYTF. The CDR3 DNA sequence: TGTGCCAGCAGCTTAAGGACAGGGGGCCGAGGCTACACCTTC.

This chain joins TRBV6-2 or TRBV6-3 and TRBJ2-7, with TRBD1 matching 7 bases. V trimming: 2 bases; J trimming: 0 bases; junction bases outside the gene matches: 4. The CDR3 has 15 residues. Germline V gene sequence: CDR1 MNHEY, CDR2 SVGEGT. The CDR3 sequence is CASSYRDSYSYEQYF. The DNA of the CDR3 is TGTGCCAGCAGTTACCGGGACAGCTACTCCTACGAGCAGTACTTC.

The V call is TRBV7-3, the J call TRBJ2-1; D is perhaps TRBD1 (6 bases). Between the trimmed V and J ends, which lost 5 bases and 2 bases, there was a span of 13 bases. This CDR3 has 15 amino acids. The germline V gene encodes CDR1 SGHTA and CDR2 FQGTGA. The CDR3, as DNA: TGTGCCAGCAGCCCCAGCGCAGGGGCCTACAATGAGCAGTTCTTC. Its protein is CASSPSAGAYNEQFF.

DNA for the CDR3: TGTGCCAGCAGTTTATGGGGACTAGCGGACAATGAGCAGTTCTTC. As protein: CASSLWGLADNEQFF. The chain uses TRBV28 and TRBJ2-1; TRBD2 matches 11 bases. The CDR3 length is 15 residues. The V and J ends lost 0 bases and 5 bases, in that order; junction bases with no gene match: 0. Germline V CDR1 and CDR2: MDHEN, SYDVKM.

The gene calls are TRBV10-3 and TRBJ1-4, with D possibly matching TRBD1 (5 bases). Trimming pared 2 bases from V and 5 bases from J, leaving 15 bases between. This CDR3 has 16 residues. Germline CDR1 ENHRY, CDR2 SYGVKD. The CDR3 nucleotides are TGTGCCATCAGTGAGCCCGCGGGGACGGAAAATGAAAAACTGTTTTTT. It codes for CAISEPAGTENEKLFF.

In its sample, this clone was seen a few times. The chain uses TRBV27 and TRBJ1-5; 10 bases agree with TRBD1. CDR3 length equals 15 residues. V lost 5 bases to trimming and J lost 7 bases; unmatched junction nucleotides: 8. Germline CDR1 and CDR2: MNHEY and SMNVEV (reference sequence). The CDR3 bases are TGTGCCAGCAGTCCCATGGGACAGGGGTGGCAGCCCCAGCATTTT. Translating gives CASSPMGQGWQPQHF.

Written as DNA, the CDR3 is TGTGCCAGCAGTTACTCGGCGGCCCCCTACGAGCAGTACTTC. It is translated as CASSYSAAPYEQYF. V and J are TRBV6-5 and TRBJ2-7; no clear D. The V end was cut by 0 bases, the J end by 2 bases, with 8 bases between. Germline-derived CDR1 and CDR2 are MNHEY and SVGAGI. This CDR3 contains 14 residues.

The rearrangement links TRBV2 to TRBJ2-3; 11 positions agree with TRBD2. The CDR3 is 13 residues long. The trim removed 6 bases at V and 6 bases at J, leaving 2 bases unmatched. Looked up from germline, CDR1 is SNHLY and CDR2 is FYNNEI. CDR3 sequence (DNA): TGTGCCAGCAGGCTAGCGGGAGGTGATACGCAGTATTTT. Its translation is CASRLAGGDTQYF.

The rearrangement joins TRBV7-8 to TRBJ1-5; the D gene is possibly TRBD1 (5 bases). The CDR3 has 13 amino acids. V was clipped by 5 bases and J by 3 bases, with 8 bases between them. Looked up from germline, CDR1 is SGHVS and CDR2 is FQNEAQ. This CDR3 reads CASSLGPNQPQHF. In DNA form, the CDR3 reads TGTGCCAGCAGCCTGGGGCCCAATCAGCCCCAGCATTTT.